This T cell receptor (beta chain) was sequenced during a study of blood T cells in healthy people across ages. This clonotype has at least ten counts. With a J-beta primer mix and a sample-barcoded 5' primer, a second PCR ran about 7 to 12 cycles. TCRdb re-called the 5' RACE reads with MiXCR, one entry per CDR3 protein. The sample has around 400,000 distinct CDR3 sequences; approximately 47% are singletons. Germline V lookup: CDR1 LGHDT, CDR2 YNNKEL (reference sequence). This CDR3 spans 13 amino acids. V lost 10 bases to trimming and J lost 7 bases; unmatched junction nucleotides: 8. The origin of this receptor is a man between 60 and 70 years old in good health. The chain couples TRBV3-1 to TRBJ2-7; 12 bases agree with TRBD2. The sample taken for sequencing was blood. Here the CDR3 reads CATGLAGLGEQYF. As DNA, the CDR3 is TGTGCCACCGGACTAGCGGGACTTGGTGAGCAGTACTTC.